The 21 T cell receptor beta chains below come from one sample, sequenced in a study of T cells in Graves' hyperthyroidism and ophthalmopathy. Amplified TCR beta CDR3 regions came from RNA transcripts. When the TCR CDR3 underwent first-round RT-PCR, the HTBI primer set was used. One entry per CDR3 protein results from TCRdb running MiXCR on the multiplex PCR reads. The sample holds roughly 700,000 distinct CDR3 sequences; 15% to 20% are singletons and the top ten take 15%. Sequenced input: blood. The receptors were sampled from a man aged 50 or older with Graves' hyperthyroidism.

This clonotype showed up just a few times. The rearrangement joins TRBV18 to TRBJ2-2, with D possibly being TRBD2 (5 bases). The V gene's germline CDR1 is KGHSH and CDR2 LQKENI. There are 15 residues in the CDR3. The V end was cut by 0 bases, the J end by 7 bases, with 12 bases between. The CDR3 protein is CASSPPTGFGGELFF. In DNA, the CDR3 is TGTGCCAGCTCACCACCTACGGGGTTCGGCGGGGAGCTGTTTTTT.

This clonotype was detected many times. This chain connects TRBV12-3 or TRBV12-4 to TRBJ1-5; D gene uncertain. The V end was cut by 3 bases, the J end by 3 bases, with 9 bases between. The CDR3 runs to 14 residues. DNA of the CDR3: TGTGCCAGCAGTTTGGCGGCACCCAATCAGCCCCAGCATTTT. It yields the protein CASSLAAPNQPQHF.

This clonotype was found many times. The genes are TRBV2 and TRBJ2-1; 13 nucleotides agree with TRBD2. Germline V gives CDR1 SNHLY, CDR2 FYNNEI. This CDR3 region has 16 residues. Unmatched junction bases numbered 9, after V lost 6 bases and J lost 7 bases. Written as DNA, the CDR3 is TGTGCCAGCAGGGGCTTGACTAGCGGGAGGTGGAATGAGCAGTTCTTC. This sequence encodes CASRGLTSGRWNEQFF.

This clonotype has just one count. This rearrangement joins TRBV10-3 to TRBJ1-1, with D possibly matching TRBD1 (6 bases). The V gene's germline CDR1 is ENHRY and CDR2 SYGVKD. V was cut by 4 bases and J by 4 bases, with 7 bases left in between. This CDR3 contains 12 residues. For the CDR3, the DNA is TGTGCCATCAGTGGCAGGGGCACTGAAGCTTTCTTT. The encoded protein is CAISGRGTEAFF.

In its sample, this clonotype was seen a few times. This sequence joins TRBV19 and TRBJ2-3, with 8 bases aligning to TRBD2. V shed 2 bases and J 2 bases; nucleotides not matched to a gene: 3. This CDR3 has 15 amino acids. CDR1 and CDR2 from the germline V gene are LNHDA and SQIVND (reference sequence). In DNA form, the CDR3 reads TGTGCCAGTAGTATACTAGCGGGCCCCACAGATACGCAGTATTTT. This sequence encodes CASSILAGPTDTQYF.

The sample holds many counts of this clonotype. This chain uses TRBV19 with TRBJ2-2; no firm D call. The germline CDR1 and CDR2 sequences are LNHDA and SQIVND (reference sequence). Trimming shortened V by 3 bases and J by 0 bases, and 11 bases separated the two germline ends. The CDR3 spans 16 residues. CDR3: CASSMLGRTNTGELFF. CDR3 in DNA: TGTGCCAGTAGTATGTTAGGGCGGACGAACACCGGGGAGCTGTTTTTT.

This clonotype was seen only a few times. The rearrangement uses TRBV7-8 and TRBJ2-3; D tentatively fits TRBD1 or TRBD2 (5 bases each). Trimming shortened V by 4 bases and J by 1 base, and 21 bases separated the two germline ends. CDR3 length equals 18 residues. Looked up from germline, CDR1 is SGHVS and CDR2 is FQNEAQ. CDR3 amino acids: CASSYRADGGKGTDTQYF. CDR3 nucleotides: TGTGCCAGCAGCTACCGGGCCGATGGGGGAAAAGGCACAGATACGCAGTATTTT.

V and J are TRBV7-9 and TRBJ2-7; 7 nucleotides match TRBD1. The CDR3 contains 14 residues. The V and J ends lost 5 bases and 2 bases, in that order; junction bases with no gene match: 6. Germline V CDR1 and CDR2: SEHNR, FQNEAQ (reference sequence). This CDR3 reads CASSGRGQTYEQYF. The CDR3 DNA sequence: TGTGCCAGCAGCGGCAGGGGACAGACCTACGAGCAGTACTTC.

The gene calls are TRBV12-3 or TRBV12-4 and TRBJ1-1, with D possibly matching TRBD1 (5 bases). The CDR3 sequence is 13 residues long. Between the trimmed V and J ends, which lost 6 bases and 14 bases, there was a span of 22 bases. CDR3 amino acids: CASRPLSRVEAFF. The CDR3 DNA reads TGTGCCAGCAGACCACTCAGCAGGGTCGAGGCCTTCTTT.

This chain's CDR3 is CASSFLAGGLSDTQYF. The CDR3 coding sequence is TGTGCCAGCAGCTTCTTAGCGGGAGGTCTGTCAGATACGCAGTATTTT. V and J are TRBV5-6 and TRBJ2-3; 10 positions match TRBD2. There are 16 residues in the CDR3. The trim removed 2 bases at V and 4 bases at J, leaving 7 bases unmatched. CDR1 and CDR2 (germline): SGHDT, YYEEEE.

A note on this clonotype: A read error may explain this, as a much larger clone is one base away. This sequence joins TRBV11-2 and TRBJ2-3, with 11 bases that match TRBD2. The CDR3 has 16 amino acids. J gave up 2 bases and V 5 bases, and 6 bases lay outside the gene matches. Germline CDR1 is SGHAT and CDR2 is FQNNGV. The CDR3 coding sequence is TGTGCCAGCAGCGGAGGGACTAGCGGATTCACAGATACGCAGTATTTT. Translating it yields CASSGGTSGFTDTQYF.

V gene TRBV29-1 combines with J gene TRBJ2-6; 7 positions agree with TRBD1. This CDR3 contains 17 residues. Germline CDR1 reads SQVTM; CDR2 reads ANQGSEA. Losses at the gene ends were 6 bases for V and 0 bases for J; bases not matched to a gene: 11. CDR3: CSVPTTGLSSGANVLTF. Here the CDR3 DNA reads TGCAGCGTCCCAACGACAGGGCTTAGCTCTGGGGCCAACGTCCTGACTTTC.

V gene TRBV28 combines with J gene TRBJ1-5, with 9 positions matching TRBD1. Per the germline V gene, CDR1 is MDHEN and CDR2 is SYDVKM. The CDR3 is 15 amino acids. V gave up 4 bases and J gave up 6 bases; unmatched junction bases: 7. The CDR3 nucleotides read TGTGCCAGCAGTTGGGGACAGGGCGGTCTTCAGCCCCAGCATTTT. It encodes CASSWGQGGLQPQHF.

This clonotype was counted ten times or more. The chain carries TRBV28 and TRBJ2-3; 13 nucleotides line up with TRBD2. Germline CDR1 reads MDHEN; CDR2 reads SYDVKM. V trimming: 5 bases; J trimming: 0 bases; junction bases outside the gene matches: 14. This CDR3 region has 20 residues. The CDR3 DNA reads as TGTGCCAGCAGTAGTAGACTTGGGACTAGCGGGAAGCAAAGCACAGATACGCAGTATTTT. It is translated as CASSSRLGTSGKQSTDTQYF.

V usage is TRBV7-8 and J usage is TRBJ2-7, with unresolved D. The CDR3 covers 15 residues. V was clipped by 0 bases and J by 0 bases, with 9 bases between them. The germline CDR1 and CDR2 sequences are SGHVS and FQNEAQ. CDR3: CASSLALLSSYEQYF. The CDR3 coding sequence is TGTGCCAGCAGCTTAGCGCTGCTGAGCTCCTACGAGCAGTACTTC.

This clonotype was seen ten or more times. The chain links TRBV11-2 to TRBJ2-2, with 11 bases matching TRBD2. With 5 bases clipped from V and 0 bases from J, the junction kept 5 bases outside the gene matches. The germline CDR1 and CDR2 sequences are SGHAT and FQNNGV. This CDR3 is built from 17 residues. CDR3 nucleotides: TGTGCCAGCAGCCCCGGACTAGCGGGTGCGAACACCGGGGAGCTGTTTTTT. Protein: CASSPGLAGANTGELFF. The complete variable domain, with remaining parts taken from reference TRBV11-2 and TRBJ2-2, reads EAGVAQSPRYKIIEKRQSVAFWCNPISGHATLYWYQQILGQGPKLLIQFQNNGVVDDSQLPKDRFSAERLKGVDSTLKIQPAKLEDSAVYLCASSPGLAGANTGELFFGEGSRLTVL.

This clonotype was picked up many times. The chain employs TRBV19 and TRBJ1-3; D is unclear. V was shortened by 5 bases and J by 2 bases, with 10 bases between the two germline ends. Germline V gene sequence: CDR1 LNHDA, CDR2 SQIVND (reference sequence). CDR3 length: 14 residues. The chain's CDR3 is CASSQLSAGNTIYF. The CDR3 nucleotides are TGTGCCAGTAGTCAGTTATCGGCTGGAAACACCATATATTTT.

This clonotype appeared many times. This chain uses TRBV28 with TRBJ1-5; the D is unclear. The CDR3 length is 11 residues. The germline gives CDR1 MDHEN, CDR2 SYDVKM. V gave up 8 bases and J gave up 6 bases, with 8 bases separating them. The CDR3 nucleotides are TGTGCCAGCGGGCTGGGTCAGCCCCAGCATTTT. Amino acid sequence: CASGLGQPQHF.

This clonotype has at least ten counts. This sequence joins TRBV27 and TRBJ1-1, with TRBD1 matching 7 bases. Trimming removed 7 bases from V and 6 bases from J; junction bases left unmatched: 8. Germline V lookup: CDR1 MNHEY, CDR2 SMNVEV (reference sequence). The CDR3 loop spans 13 amino acids. CDR3 coding DNA: TGTGCCAGCAAGATAGGGGGCCAACCTGAAGCTTTCTTT. Its translation is CASKIGGQPEAFF.

The chain is built from TRBV29-1 and TRBJ1-1, with D possibly being TRBD1 (5 bases). V was cut by 6 bases and J by 11 bases, with 22 bases left in between. Germline V CDR1 and CDR2: SQVTM, ANQGSEA. The CDR3 has 13 amino acids. Written as DNA, the CDR3 is TGCAGCGTCGCTGACGGATGGGGGGTGGTTGCTTTCTTT. Translation: CSVADGWGVVAFF.

This clonotype was found a few times. The chain recombines TRBV10-2 with TRBJ2-7; 7 positions match TRBD1. The germline V gene encodes CDR1 WSHSY and CDR2 SAAADI. Trimming removed 7 bases from V and 3 bases from J; junction bases left unmatched: 9. This CDR3 has 14 amino acids. The CDR3 DNA reads TGCGCCAGCACTTCGGACAGGAAGAACTACGAGCAGTACTTC. Translating it yields CASTSDRKNYEQYF.